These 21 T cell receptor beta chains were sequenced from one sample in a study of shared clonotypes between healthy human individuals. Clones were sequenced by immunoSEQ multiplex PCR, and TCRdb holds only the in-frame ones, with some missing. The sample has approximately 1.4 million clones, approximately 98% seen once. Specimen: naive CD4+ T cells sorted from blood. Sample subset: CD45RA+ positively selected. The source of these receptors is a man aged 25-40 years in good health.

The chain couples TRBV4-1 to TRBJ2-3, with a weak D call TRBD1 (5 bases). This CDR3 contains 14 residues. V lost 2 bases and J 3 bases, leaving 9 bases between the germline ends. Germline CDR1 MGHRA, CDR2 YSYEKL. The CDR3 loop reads CASSQPDRTDTQYF. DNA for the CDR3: TGCGCCAGCAGCCAACCTGACAGAACAGATACGCAGTATTTT.

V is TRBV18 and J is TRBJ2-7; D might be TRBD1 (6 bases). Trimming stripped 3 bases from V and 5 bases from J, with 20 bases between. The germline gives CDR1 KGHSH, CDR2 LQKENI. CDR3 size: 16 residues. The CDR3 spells CASSPRSGHASHEQYF. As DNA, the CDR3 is TGTGCCAGCTCACCTAGATCGGGACACGCTAGCCACGAGCAGTACTTC.

The CDR3 here is CASSVEDRGLSYEQYF. The CDR3, as DNA: TGTGCCAGCAGCGTAGAGGACAGGGGGCTCTCCTACGAGCAGTACTTC. The J gene is TRBJ2-7, the V gene TRBV9; 11 bases agree with TRBD1. Per the germline V gene, CDR1 is SGDLS and CDR2 is YYNGEE. The CDR3 consists of 16 residues. V shed 0 bases and J 0 bases; nucleotides not matched to a gene: 2.

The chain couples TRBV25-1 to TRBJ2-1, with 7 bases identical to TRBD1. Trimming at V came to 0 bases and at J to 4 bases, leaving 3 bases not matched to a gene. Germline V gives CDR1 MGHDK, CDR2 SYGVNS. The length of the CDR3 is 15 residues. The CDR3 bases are TGTGCCAGCAGTGAATATTCGGGACAGTACAATGAGCAGTTCTTC. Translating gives CASSEYSGQYNEQFF.

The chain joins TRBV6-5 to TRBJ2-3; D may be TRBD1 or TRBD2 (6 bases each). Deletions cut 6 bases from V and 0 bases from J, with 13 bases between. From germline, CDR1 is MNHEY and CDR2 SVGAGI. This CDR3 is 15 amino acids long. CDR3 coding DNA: TGTGCCAGCAGGAATAGGGGGGTCAGCACAGATACGCAGTATTTT. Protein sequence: CASRNRGVSTDTQYF.

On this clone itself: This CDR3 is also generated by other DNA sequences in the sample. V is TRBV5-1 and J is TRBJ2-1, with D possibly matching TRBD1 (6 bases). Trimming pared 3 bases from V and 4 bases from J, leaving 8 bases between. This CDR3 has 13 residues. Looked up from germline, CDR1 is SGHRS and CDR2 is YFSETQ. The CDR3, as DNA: TGCGCCAGCAGCTATGGACAGTACAATGAGCAGTTCTTC. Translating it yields CASSYGQYNEQFF.

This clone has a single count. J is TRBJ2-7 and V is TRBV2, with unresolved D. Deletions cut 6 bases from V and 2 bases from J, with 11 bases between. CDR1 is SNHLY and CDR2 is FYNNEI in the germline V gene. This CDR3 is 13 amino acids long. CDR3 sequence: CASSPNLTYEQYF. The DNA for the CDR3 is TGTGCCAGCAGCCCAAACCTAACCTACGAGCAGTACTTC.

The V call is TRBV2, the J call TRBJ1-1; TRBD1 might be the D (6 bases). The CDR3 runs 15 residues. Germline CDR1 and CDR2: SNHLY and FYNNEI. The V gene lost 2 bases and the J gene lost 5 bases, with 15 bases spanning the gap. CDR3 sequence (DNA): TGTGCCAGCAGTGAAAGGCGGGGGGCGCGGACTGAAGCTTTCTTT. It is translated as CASSERRGARTEAFF.

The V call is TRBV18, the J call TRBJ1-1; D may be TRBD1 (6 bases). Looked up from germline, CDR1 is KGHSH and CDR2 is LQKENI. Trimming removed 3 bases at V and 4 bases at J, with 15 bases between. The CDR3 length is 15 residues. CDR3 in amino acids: CASSPAGAPGTEAFF. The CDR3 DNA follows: TGTGCCAGCTCACCCGCGGGGGCGCCAGGCACTGAAGCTTTCTTT.

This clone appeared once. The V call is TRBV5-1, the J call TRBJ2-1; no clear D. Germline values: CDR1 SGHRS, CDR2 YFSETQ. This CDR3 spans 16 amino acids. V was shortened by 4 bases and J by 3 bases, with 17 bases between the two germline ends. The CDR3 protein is CASSQNVGSGYNEQFF. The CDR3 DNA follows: TGCGCCAGCAGCCAGAATGTCGGTTCCGGCTACAATGAGCAGTTCTTC.

CDR3 protein: CASSVLQGSAAEAFF. The CDR3 DNA sequence: TGTGCCAGCAGCGTACTCCAGGGCAGCGCAGCTGAAGCTTTCTTT. The chain combines TRBV9 with TRBJ1-1; possibly TRBD1 for D (5 bases). The CDR3 loop spans 15 amino acids. Germline CDR1 SGDLS, CDR2 YYNGEE. Trimming pared 1 base from V and 6 bases from J, leaving 16 bases between.

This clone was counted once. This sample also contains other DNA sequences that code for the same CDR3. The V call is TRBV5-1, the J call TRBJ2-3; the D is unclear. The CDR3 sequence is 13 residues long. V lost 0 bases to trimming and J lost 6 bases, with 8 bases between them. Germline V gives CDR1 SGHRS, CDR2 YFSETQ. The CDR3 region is CASSLGQGDTQYF. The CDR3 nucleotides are TGCGCCAGCAGCTTGGGACAAGGGGATACGCAGTATTTT. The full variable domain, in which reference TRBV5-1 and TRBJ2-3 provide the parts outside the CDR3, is KAGVTQTPRYLIKTRGQQVTLSCSPISGHRSVSWYQQTPGQGLQFLFEYFSETQRNKGNFPGRFSGRQFSNSRSEMNVSTLELGDSALYLCASSLGQGDTQYFGPGTRLTVL.

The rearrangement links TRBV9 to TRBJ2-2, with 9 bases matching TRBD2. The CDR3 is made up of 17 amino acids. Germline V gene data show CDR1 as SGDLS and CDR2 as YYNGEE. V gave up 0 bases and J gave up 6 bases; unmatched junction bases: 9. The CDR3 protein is CASSVVSGRLDPGELFF. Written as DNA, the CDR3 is TGTGCCAGCAGCGTAGTAAGCGGGAGGTTGGACCCCGGGGAGCTGTTTTTT.

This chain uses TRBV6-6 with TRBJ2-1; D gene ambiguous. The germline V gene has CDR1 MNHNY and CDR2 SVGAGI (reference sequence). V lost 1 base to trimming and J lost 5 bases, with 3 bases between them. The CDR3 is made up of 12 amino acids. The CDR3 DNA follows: TGTGCCAGCAGTTACTTGGACAATGAGCAGTTCTTC. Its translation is CASSYLDNEQFF.

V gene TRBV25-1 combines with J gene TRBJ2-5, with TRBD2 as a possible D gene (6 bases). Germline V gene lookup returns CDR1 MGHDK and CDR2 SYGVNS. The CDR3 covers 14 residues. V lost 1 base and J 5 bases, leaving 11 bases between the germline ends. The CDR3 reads CASSEFGGTETQYF. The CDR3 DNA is TGTGCCAGCAGTGAATTTGGAGGGACGGAGACCCAGTACTTC.

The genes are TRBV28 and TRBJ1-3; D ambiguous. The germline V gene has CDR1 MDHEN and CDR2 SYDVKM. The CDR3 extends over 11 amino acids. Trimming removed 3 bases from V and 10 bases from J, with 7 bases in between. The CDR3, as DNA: TGTGCCAGCAGTTTCTCCGGAACCATATATTTT. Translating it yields CASSFSGTIYF.

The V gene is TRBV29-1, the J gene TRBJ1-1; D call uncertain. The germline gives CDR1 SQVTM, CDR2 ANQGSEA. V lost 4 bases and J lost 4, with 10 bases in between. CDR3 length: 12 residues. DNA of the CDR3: TGCAGCGTTGGAGTAGGGCCCACTGAAGCTTTCTTT. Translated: CSVGVGPTEAFF. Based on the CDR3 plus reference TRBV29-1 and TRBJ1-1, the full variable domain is SAVISQKPSRDICQRGTSLTIQCQVDSQVTMMFWYRQQPGQSLTLIATANQGSEATYESGFVIDKFPISRPNLTFSTLTVSNMSPEDSSIYLCSVGVGPTEAFFGQGTRLTVV.

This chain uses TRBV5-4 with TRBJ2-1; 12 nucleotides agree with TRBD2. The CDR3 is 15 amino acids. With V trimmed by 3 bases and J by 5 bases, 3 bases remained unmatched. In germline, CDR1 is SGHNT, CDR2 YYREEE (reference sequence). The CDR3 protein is CASSSTSGSNNEQFF. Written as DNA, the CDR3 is TGTGCCAGCAGCTCGACTAGCGGGAGCAACAATGAGCAGTTCTTC.

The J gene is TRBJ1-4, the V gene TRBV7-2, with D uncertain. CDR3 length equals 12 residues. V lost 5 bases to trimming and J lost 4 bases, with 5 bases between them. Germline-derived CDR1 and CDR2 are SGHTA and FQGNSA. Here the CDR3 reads CASSQNNEKLFF. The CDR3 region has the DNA TGTGCCAGCAGCCAAAATAATGAAAAACTGTTTTTT. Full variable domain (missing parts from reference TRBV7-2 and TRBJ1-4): GAGVSQSPSNKVTEKGKDVELRCDPISGHTALYWYRQSLGQGLEFLIYFQGNSAPDKSGLPSDRFSAERTGGSVSTLTIQRTQQEDSAVYLCASSQNNEKLFFGSGTQLSVL.

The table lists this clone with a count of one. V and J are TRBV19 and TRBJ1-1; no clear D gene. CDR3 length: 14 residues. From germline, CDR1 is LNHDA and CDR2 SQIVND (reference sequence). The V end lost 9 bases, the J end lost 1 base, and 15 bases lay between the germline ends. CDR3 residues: CASRIREGNTEAFF. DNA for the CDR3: TGTGCCAGCCGTATCCGGGAGGGGAACACTGAAGCTTTCTTT.

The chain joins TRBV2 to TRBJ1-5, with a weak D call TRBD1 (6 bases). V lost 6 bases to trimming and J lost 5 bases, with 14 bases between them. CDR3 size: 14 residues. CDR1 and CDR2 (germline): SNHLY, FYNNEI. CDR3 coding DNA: TGTGCCAGCAGAACACAGGGATGGGATCAGCCCCAGCATTTT. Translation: CASRTQGWDQPQHF.